The 27 T cell receptor beta chains below come from one sample, sequenced in a study of T cells after posttransplantation cyclophosphamide. The protocol was immunoSEQ multiplex PCR, while the TCRdb copy is restricted to in-frame clones and leaves out a portion. This table has 15,000 to 20,000 clones, approximately 80% appearing once. Sampled 1 year posttransplant, controls received myeloablative marrow transplants, methotrexate and a calcineurin inhibitor. The specimen comprised PBMCs, sampled just under 450 days after allogeneic stem cell transplant with calcineurin inhibitor and methotrexate. The receptors were gathered from a male patient aged 30 to 40 who received an allogeneic stem cell transplant from an unrelated donor, was CMV-positive, and had acute and chronic GVHD. The T cells may partly be graft donor cells.

This clone appeared a few times. The chain is built from TRBV9 and TRBJ2-1, with D uncertain. The CDR3 covers 15 residues. Germline CDR1 SGDLS, CDR2 YYNGEE. Trimming removed 0 bases from V and 6 bases from J, with 13 bases in between. CDR3 coding DNA: TGTGCCAGCAGCGTAGAAACAGCTTCTACCAATGAGCAGTTCTTC. It specifies CASSVETASTNEQFF.

This clone occurred a few times. The chain couples TRBV7-9 to TRBJ2-7; 7 nucleotides line up with TRBD2. Per the germline V gene, CDR1 is SEHNR and CDR2 is FQNEAQ (reference sequence). The CDR3 extends over 14 amino acids. The J segment lost 5 bases and the V segment lost 5 bases, leaving 9 bases of the junction unmatched. CDR3 DNA sequence: TGTGCCAGCAGCCGCGGGACTATTAGCCACGAGCAGTACTTC. This translates into CASSRGTISHEQYF.

The rearrangement joins TRBV11-2 to TRBJ2-5; 12 bases line up with TRBD2. There are 17 residues in the CDR3. J was trimmed by 2 bases and V by 4 bases; bases with no gene match: 8. In germline, CDR1 is SGHAT, CDR2 FQNNGV. As DNA, the CDR3 is TGTGCCAGCAGCTATGAGGGACTAGCGGGTCTTCAAGAGACCCAGTACTTC. It is translated as CASSYEGLAGLQETQYF. Full variable domain (outside the CDR3, taken from reference TRBV11-2 and TRBJ2-5): EAGVAQSPRYKIIEKRQSVAFWCNPISGHATLYWYQQILGQGPKLLIQFQNNGVVDDSQLPKDRFSAERLKGVDSTLKIQPAKLEDSAVYLCASSYEGLAGLQETQYFGPGTRLLVL.

The chain uses TRBV19 and TRBJ2-7; 7 bases line up with TRBD1. The CDR3 is made up of 15 amino acids. The V gene's germline CDR1 is LNHDA and CDR2 SQIVND (reference sequence). Germline trimming cut 5 bases from V and 0 bases from J; bases unmatched to any gene: 7. The CDR3 DNA reads TGTGCCAGTAGTGCTCGCGGACAGGACTCCTACGAGCAGTACTTC. Its protein product is CASSARGQDSYEQYF.

This clone was seen a few times. The chain has TRBV10-3 and TRBJ2-5, with a tentative D call TRBD1 (6 bases). The CDR3 contains 16 residues. Germline CDR1 is ENHRY and CDR2 is SYGVKD. The V end was cut by 0 bases, the J end by 5 bases, with 16 bases between. The CDR3 sequence: CAISESVGRGLETQYF. CDR3 in DNA: TGTGCCATCAGTGAGTCGGTCGGCAGGGGTTTGGAGACCCAGTACTTC.

The genes are TRBV20-1 and TRBJ2-5; D call uncertain. The CDR3 length is 11 residues. CDR1 and CDR2 (germline): DFQATT, SNEGSKA (reference sequence). The CDR3, as DNA: TGCAGCTCGCGGATCCAAGAGACCCAGTACTTC. Translating gives CSSRIQETQYF.

CDR3 amino acids: CASSYPTARTYEQYF. CDR3 DNA sequence: TGTGCCAGCAGTTACCCGACTGCCAGAACCTACGAGCAGTACTTC. The chain combines TRBV6-5 with TRBJ2-7, with D unresolved. The length of the CDR3 is 15 residues. Looked up from germline, CDR1 is MNHEY and CDR2 is SVGAGI. The germline V and J ends were trimmed by 2 bases and 2 bases, with 13 bases remaining between them.

The chain is built from TRBV30 and TRBJ2-3; TRBD2 agrees at 10 bases. V lost 2 bases and J lost 5; bases outside the gene matches: 10. Germline V lookup: CDR1 GTSNPN, CDR2 SVGIG (reference sequence). CDR3 length equals 16 residues. The CDR3 region is CAWSWEAGGDGDTQYF. In DNA, the CDR3 is TGTGCCTGGAGTTGGGAAGCGGGAGGGGATGGAGATACGCAGTATTTT.

V and J are TRBV6-1 and TRBJ1-1; 7 bases are shared with TRBD1. The trim removed 5 bases at V and 2 bases at J, leaving 11 bases unmatched. CDR1 MNHNS and CDR2 SASEGT come from the germline V gene. The CDR3 totals 16 residues. The CDR3 sequence is CASSQDRARVNTEAFF. The DNA for the CDR3 is TGTGCCAGCAGTCAAGACAGGGCAAGGGTAAACACTGAAGCTTTCTTT.

This chain uses TRBV6-6 with TRBJ2-7; 10 nucleotides align to TRBD1. Germline V gene sequence: CDR1 MNHNY, CDR2 SVGAGI (reference sequence). This CDR3 region has 16 residues. V gave up 0 bases and J gave up 2 bases; unmatched junction bases: 4. CDR3: CASSYSGTGVTYEQYF. CDR3 sequence (DNA): TGTGCCAGCAGTTACTCAGGGACAGGGGTTACCTACGAGCAGTACTTC.

The chain combines TRBV7-3 with TRBJ2-1; 7 nucleotides align to TRBD2. The CDR3 length is 16 residues. Per the germline V gene, CDR1 is SGHTA and CDR2 is FQGTGA. V dropped 3 bases and J dropped 10; count of bases not matched to a gene: 15. The chain's CDR3 is CASSFLGGGGSREQFF. DNA for the CDR3: TGTGCCAGCAGCTTCCTAGGTGGCGGGGGTTCTCGGGAGCAGTTCTTC. Looking up the rest from reference TRBV7-3 and TRBJ2-1 gives the full variable domain: GAGVSQTPSNKVTEKGKYVELRCDPISGHTALYWYRQSLGQGPEFLIYFQGTGAADDSGLPNDRFFAVRPEGSVSTLKIQRTERGDSAVYLCASSFLGGGGSREQFFGPGTRLTVL.

This chain links TRBV6-5 with TRBJ2-5; weak D call: TRBD2 (6 bases). CDR3 length: 14 amino acids. Germline V lookup: CDR1 MNHEY, CDR2 SVGAGI. The V gene lost 2 bases and the J gene lost 4 bases, with 11 bases spanning the gap. This CDR3 reads CASSYLGTRETQYF. The CDR3 region has the DNA TGTGCCAGCAGTTACCTGGGGACTCGAGAGACCCAGTACTTC.

This clone was counted a single time. The chain uses TRBV28 and TRBJ2-7; D might be TRBD2 (6 bases). The CDR3 sequence is 12 residues long. Germline CDR1 reads MDHEN; CDR2 reads SYDVKM. The ends were cut back, 3 bases at V and 5 bases at J, with 8 bases in the middle. The CDR3 here is CASSFGTDEQYF. CDR3 sequence (DNA): TGTGCCAGCAGTTTCGGGACTGACGAGCAGTACTTC.

The genes are TRBV11-1 and TRBJ2-3; 9 nucleotides line up with TRBD2. V dropped 3 bases and J dropped 4; count of bases not matched to a gene: 11. Per germline, CDR1 SGHAT and CDR2 FQDESV (reference sequence). CDR3 length: 17 residues. The CDR3 is CASSFLAGAFTADTQYF. The CDR3, as DNA: TGTGCCAGCAGCTTTTTAGCGGGAGCATTTACGGCAGATACGCAGTATTTT.

The chain links TRBV7-9 to TRBJ1-2; 9 positions agree with TRBD1. The CDR3 covers 14 residues. V lost 3 bases and J lost 8; bases outside the gene matches: 7. Germline V gives CDR1 SEHNR, CDR2 FQNEAQ (reference sequence). The CDR3: CASSLGTGRGGYTF. CDR3 sequence (DNA): TGTGCCAGCAGCTTGGGGACAGGGAGGGGGGGCTACACCTTC.

DNA of the CDR3: TGTGCCAGCAGTCTTAGCGGGCCGACCTACAATGAGCAGTTCTTC. Translating it yields CASSLSGPTYNEQFF. The rearrangement joins TRBV27 to TRBJ2-1; TRBD2 matches at 7 bases. The CDR3 runs 15 residues. Germline assignment: CDR1 MNHEY and CDR2 SMNVEV (reference sequence). Trimming took 5 bases from V and 2 from J; bases not matched to a gene: 6.

The chain uses TRBV6-1 and TRBJ2-1, with D tentatively TRBD2 (6 bases). The germline V gene has CDR1 MNHNS and CDR2 SASEGT. There are 14 residues in the CDR3. Trimming pared 6 bases from V and 4 bases from J, leaving 13 bases between. CDR3 region: CASSPGLLYNEQFF. The CDR3 nucleotides are TGTGCCAGCAGCCCGGGACTGCTATACAATGAGCAGTTCTTC.

This clone was counted a few times. The rearrangement uses TRBV7-8 and TRBJ1-5; no reliable D call. The germline gives CDR1 SGHVS, CDR2 FQNEAQ. V shed 4 bases and J shed 9 bases, with 10 bases lying between them. The CDR3 sequence is 12 residues long. The CDR3 sequence is CASSSYPGPQHF. The CDR3 bases are TGTGCCAGCAGCTCATACCCGGGGCCCCAGCATTTT.

This sequence joins TRBV11-2 and TRBJ2-1; 8 nucleotides agree with TRBD2. Germline loops: CDR1 SGHAT, CDR2 FQNNGV. The CDR3 runs 17 residues. V shed 5 bases, J shed 2 bases, and the junction held 11 bases outside the gene matches. This CDR3 is CASSPQGRSGAYNEQFF. The DNA for the CDR3 is TGTGCCAGCAGCCCCCAGGGGCGTAGCGGGGCCTACAATGAGCAGTTCTTC. The complete variable domain, with remaining parts taken from reference TRBV11-2 and TRBJ2-1, reads EAGVAQSPRYKIIEKRQSVAFWCNPISGHATLYWYQQILGQGPKLLIQFQNNGVVDDSQLPKDRFSAERLKGVDSTLKIQPAKLEDSAVYLCASSPQGRSGAYNEQFFGPGTRLTVL.

This clone has a handful of counts. This chain connects TRBV15 to TRBJ2-2, with TRBD2 matching over 11 bases. Trimming removed 5 bases from V and 4 bases from J; junction bases left unmatched: 6. CDR3 length: 16 residues. CDR1 is LNHNV and CDR2 is YYDKDF in the germline V gene (reference sequence). The CDR3 is CATSPPGTSGTGELFF. The CDR3 DNA follows: TGTGCCACCAGCCCACCCGGGACTAGCGGCACCGGGGAGCTGTTTTTT.

The genes are TRBV5-6 and TRBJ1-5, with D unclear. Per germline, CDR1 SGHDT and CDR2 YYEEEE. This CDR3 region has 16 residues. The V and J ends lost 0 bases and 7 bases respectively, with 17 bases between them. The CDR3 region is CASSLGTGFSEQPQHF. In DNA, the CDR3 is TGTGCCAGCAGCTTGGGAACCGGGTTTAGTGAACAGCCCCAGCATTTT.

The genes are TRBV25-1 and TRBJ2-5; 13 bases match TRBD2. The CDR3 is made up of 15 amino acids. Per the germline V gene, CDR1 is MGHDK and CDR2 is SYGVNS. V was clipped by 8 bases and J by 0 bases; unmatched bases: 3. CDR3 protein: CASSGTSGDQETQYF. For the CDR3, the DNA is TGTGCCAGCTCCGGGACTAGCGGGGACCAAGAGACCCAGTACTTC.

The chain is built from TRBV4-1 and TRBJ2-7, with 9 bases that match TRBD2. V lost 0 bases to trimming and J lost 3 bases; unmatched junction nucleotides: 3. The length of the CDR3 is 15 residues. CDR1 MGHRA and CDR2 YSYEKL come from the germline V gene. The CDR3 region is CASSQDPSGDYEQYF. In DNA form, the CDR3 reads TGCGCCAGCAGCCAAGATCCTAGCGGGGACTACGAGCAGTACTTC.

A single count supports this clone. The rearrangement uses TRBV7-2 and TRBJ2-7; D is undetermined. Germline V gene data show CDR1 as SGHTA and CDR2 as FQGNSA. V was cut by 2 bases and J by 3 bases, with 14 bases left in between. The CDR3 has 15 residues. Here the CDR3 reads CASSLLSVSIYEQYF. CDR3 in DNA: TGTGCCAGCAGCTTACTAAGCGTATCCATCTACGAGCAGTACTTC.

This chain links TRBV18 with TRBJ2-3; D is perhaps TRBD2 (6 bases). CDR1 KGHSH and CDR2 LQKENI come from the germline V gene. Trimming removed 3 bases from V and 8 bases from J, with 18 bases in between. The CDR3 length is 15 residues. The CDR3 DNA reads as TGTGCCAGCTCACCCCCGGGACTTCCAGCTGGTACGCAGTATTTT. Protein: CASSPPGLPAGTQYF.

This clone was detected only a few times. J is TRBJ1-4 and V is TRBV4-1, with TRBD1 as a possible D gene (6 bases). Trimming took off 3 bases at V and 4 bases at J, with 12 bases between the two ends. In germline, CDR1 is MGHRA, CDR2 YSYEKL. The CDR3 spans 15 residues. Written as DNA, the CDR3 is TGCGCCAGCAGCCAGTCCGGGACAAGTAATGAAAAACTGTTTTTT. Residues: CASSQSGTSNEKLFF.

Only a few counts were recorded for this clone. The chain employs TRBV7-9 and TRBJ2-7, with D uncertain. Trimming stripped 5 bases from V and 4 bases from J, with 9 bases between. Germline-derived CDR1 and CDR2 are SEHNR and FQNEAQ (reference sequence). The CDR3 is made up of 12 amino acids. The CDR3 DNA is TGTGCCAGCAGCGCACGAGATTACGAGCAGTACTTC. This translates into CASSARDYEQYF. The entire variable domain, with the rest obtained from reference TRBV7-9 and TRBJ2-7, is as follows: DTGVSQNPRHKITKRGQNVTFRCDPISEHNRLYWYRQTLGQGPEFLTYFQNEAQLEKSRLLSDRFSAERPKGSFSTLEIQRTEQGDSAMYLCASSARDYEQYFGPGTRLTVT.